Listed below are T cell receptor beta chains from one sample, sequenced in a study of T cell responses to AZD1222 COVID-19 vaccine. Measured with immunoSEQ multiplex PCR; TCRdb has only the in-frame clones, and not every one. The data show over 120,000 clones, about 92% seen once. The material sequenced was peripheral blood, taken 28 days after the second AZD1222 dose. These receptors came from an adult who received the AZD1222 COVID-19 vaccine. Each CDR3 is given with its conserved first and last residue. The D gene is left open where the match is weak. Expanded clones get a size class; other rows say once, few or many, or leave the size out.

v_call: TRBV11-2
clone_size: few
d_call: TRBD2
j_call: TRBJ2-5
cdr3_nt: TGTGCCAGCAGCTCACAGCGGGGGAAGCAAGAGACCCAGTACTTC
cdr3_aa: CASSSQRGKQETQYF

v_call: TRBV7-9
clone_size: -
d_call: -
j_call: TRBJ2-1
cdr3_nt: TGTGCCAGCAGCTTAGTTGTCATGAGCTCCTACAATGAGCAGTTCTTC
cdr3_aa: CASSLVVMSSYNEQFF

v_call: TRBV20-1
clone_size: -
d_call: TRBD1
j_call: TRBJ1-5
cdr3_nt: TGCAGTGCTAGTTTGGGTGGGACAGAGCTTTACAGCAATCAGCCCCAGCATTTT
cdr3_aa: CSASLGGTELYSNQPQHF

v_call: TRBV27
clone_size: -
d_call: -
j_call: TRBJ2-3
cdr3_nt: TGTGCCAGCAGTTCGCTCAGGAGCACAGATACGCAGTATTTT
cdr3_aa: CASSSLRSTDTQYF

v_call: TRBV21-1
clone_size: -
d_call: -
j_call: TRBJ2-7
cdr3_nt: TGTGCCAGCAGCAATCAAAGCGGGAGTGGGCAGTACTTC
cdr3_aa: CASSNQSGSGQYF

v_call: TRBV7-3
clone_size: -
d_call: -
j_call: TRBJ2-2
cdr3_nt: TGTGCCAGCAGCCCCCTTCTGGGTACCGGGGAGCTGTTTTTT
cdr3_aa: CASSPLLGTGELFF

v_call: TRBV15
clone_size: -
d_call: TRBD1
j_call: TRBJ1-2
cdr3_nt: TGTGCCACCAGCGGGGGGACAGGTCTTACCTATGGCTACACCTTC
cdr3_aa: CATSGGTGLTYGYTF

v_call: TRBV7-2
clone_size: -
d_call: -
j_call: TRBJ2-5
cdr3_nt: TGTGCCAGCAGCTTAGGCCTGGACAAGACCCAGTACTTC
cdr3_aa: CASSLGLDKTQYF

v_call: TRBV6-5
clone_size: -
d_call: TRBD1
j_call: TRBJ1-2
cdr3_nt: TGTGCCAGCAGTTCGGGACAGAGACTTTATGGCTACACCTTC
cdr3_aa: CASSSGQRLYGYTF

v_call: TRBV7-2
clone_size: once
d_call: -
j_call: TRBJ2-2
cdr3_nt: TGTGCCAGCACCCCGAGACCGGCCGGGCGGGCGGCCGGGGAGCTGTTTTTT
cdr3_aa: CASTPRPAGRAAGELFF

v_call: TRBV18
clone_size: -
d_call: TRBD2
j_call: TRBJ2-1
cdr3_nt: TGTGCCAGCTCACCATCAGGACTAGCGGGATTTGAGCAGTTCTTC
cdr3_aa: CASSPSGLAGFEQFF

v_call: TRBV7-9
clone_size: few
d_call: TRBD1
j_call: TRBJ1-5
cdr3_nt: TGTGCCAGCAGCTTAGGTCAATGGACAGGGGATGTAAGGAATCAGCCCCAGCATTTT
cdr3_aa: CASSLGQWTGDVRNQPQHF

v_call: TRBV11-3
clone_size: once
d_call: -
j_call: TRBJ2-1
cdr3_nt: TGTGCCAGCAGCTTAGGGTCAGGGAGCTCCTACAATGAGCAGTTCTTC
cdr3_aa: CASSLGSGSSYNEQFF

v_call: TRBV5-1
clone_size: once
d_call: -
j_call: TRBJ2-5
cdr3_nt: TGCGCCAGCACCAAGCGCCGGAACCGCGACCAAGAGACCCAGTACTTC
cdr3_aa: CASTKRRNRDQETQYF

v_call: TRBV19
clone_size: -
d_call: -
j_call: TRBJ1-4
cdr3_nt: TGTGCCAGCCGTCCAGGGATTTGGGCTAATGAAAAACTGTTTTTT
cdr3_aa: CASRPGIWANEKLFF

v_call: TRBV12-3/TRBV12-4
clone_size: -
d_call: -
j_call: TRBJ1-2
cdr3_nt: TGTGCCAGCAGTTACGCGGGAAACTATGGCTACACCTTC
cdr3_aa: CASSYAGNYGYTF

v_call: TRBV28
clone_size: -
d_call: -
j_call: TRBJ1-1
cdr3_nt: TGTGCCAGCAGCTCGGTTACTGAAGCTTTCTTT
cdr3_aa: CASSSVTEAFF

v_call: TRBV5-6
clone_size: once
d_call: -
j_call: TRBJ1-2
cdr3_nt: TGTGCCAGCACCAAGTCGGGGGCTCATGGCTACACCTTC
cdr3_aa: CASTKSGAHGYTF

v_call: TRBV5-1
clone_size: -
d_call: -
j_call: TRBJ1-1
cdr3_nt: TGCGCCAGCAGCTTGGGGACCGACACTGAAGCTTTCTTT
cdr3_aa: CASSLGTDTEAFF

v_call: TRBV2
clone_size: -
d_call: -
j_call: TRBJ2-1
cdr3_nt: TGTGCCAGCGGCATAACACGGGTTGGTGAGCAGTTCTTC
cdr3_aa: CASGITRVGEQFF

v_call: TRBV19
clone_size: -
d_call: -
j_call: TRBJ1-1
cdr3_nt: TGTGCCAGTAGTAATGCAGTTCTCAACACTGAAGCTTTCTTT
cdr3_aa: CASSNAVLNTEAFF

v_call: TRBV20-1
clone_size: -
d_call: -
j_call: TRBJ1-2
cdr3_nt: TGCAGTGCTAGTGAGGGACCCACTAACTATGGCTACACCTTC
cdr3_aa: CSASEGPTNYGYTF

v_call: TRBV19
clone_size: -
d_call: -
j_call: TRBJ1-1
cdr3_nt: TGTGCCAGTAGTATAATGCGCGGGGAGGACACTGAAGCTTTCTTT
cdr3_aa: CASSIMRGEDTEAFF

v_call: TRBV19
clone_size: -
d_call: TRBD1
j_call: TRBJ1-1
cdr3_nt: TGTGCCAGTAGCTGGGACAGGGACACTGAAGCTTTCTTT
cdr3_aa: CASSWDRDTEAFF

v_call: TRBV1
clone_size: -
d_call: -
j_call: TRBJ1-2
cdr3_nt: TGCACCAGCAGCAAACTTAGGACGGGGGACCCGAAGGGTGGCTACACCTTC
cdr3_aa: CTSSKLRTGDPKGGYTF

v_call: TRBV9
clone_size: -
d_call: TRBD1
j_call: TRBJ1-2
cdr3_nt: TGTGCCAGCAGCCCAGGACAGGGGGCCGGGCGGGGCTACACCTTC
cdr3_aa: CASSPGQGAGRGYTF

v_call: TRBV5-4
clone_size: -
d_call: -
j_call: TRBJ2-7
cdr3_nt: TGTGCCAGCAGCTTGCCCGGGACAATCTACGAGCAGTACTTC
cdr3_aa: CASSLPGTIYEQYF

v_call: TRBV4-3
clone_size: once
d_call: TRBD1
j_call: TRBJ2-1
cdr3_nt: TGCGCCAGCAGCCAAGATACAGGGGCCGCTTCGGACAATGAGCAGTTCTTC
cdr3_aa: CASSQDTGAASDNEQFF

v_call: TRBV6-6
clone_size: -
d_call: TRBD1
j_call: TRBJ2-2
cdr3_nt: TGTGCCAGCAGTTCCCCGGACAGGGGGCCCACCGGGGAGCTGTTTTTT
cdr3_aa: CASSSPDRGPTGELFF

v_call: TRBV12-3/TRBV12-4
clone_size: -
d_call: -
j_call: TRBJ1-1
cdr3_nt: TGTGCCAGCAGTTTGGACGGGCTCACTGAAGCTTTCTTT
cdr3_aa: CASSLDGLTEAFF

v_call: TRBV20-1
clone_size: -
d_call: -
j_call: TRBJ2-5
cdr3_nt: TGCAGTGCTAGTCAGGGGCGCGGTGAGACCCAGTACTTC
cdr3_aa: CSASQGRGETQYF

v_call: TRBV5-1
clone_size: -
d_call: TRBD2
j_call: TRBJ2-3
cdr3_nt: TGCGCCAGCAGCTTGGGGCTAGCGGGAGTGGAGACGCAGTATTTT
cdr3_aa: CASSLGLAGVETQYF

v_call: TRBV7-3
clone_size: -
d_call: -
j_call: TRBJ2-2
cdr3_nt: TGTGCCAGCAGCCCCAATACCGGGGAGCTGTTTTTT
cdr3_aa: CASSPNTGELFF

v_call: TRBV27
clone_size: once
d_call: -
j_call: TRBJ1-4
cdr3_nt: TGTGCCAGCAGACACAACCCCCTCCCAGCAGCAACTAATGAAAAACTGTTTTTT
cdr3_aa: CASRHNPLPAATNEKLFF

v_call: TRBV10-3
clone_size: -
d_call: -
j_call: TRBJ1-5
cdr3_nt: TGTGCCACCAAGGAGCAGGAGAGCAATCAGCCCCAGCATTTT
cdr3_aa: CATKEQESNQPQHF

v_call: TRBV29-1
clone_size: once
d_call: TRBD2
j_call: TRBJ2-2
cdr3_nt: TGCAGCGTCGAACGGGGACTAGCGGTTAACACCGGGGAGCTGTTTTTT
cdr3_aa: CSVERGLAVNTGELFF

v_call: TRBV24-1
clone_size: few
d_call: TRBD1
j_call: TRBJ2-2
cdr3_nt: TGTGCCACCAGTGACCTGGGACAGGGGGCATCCGGGGAGCTGTTTTTT
cdr3_aa: CATSDLGQGASGELFF

v_call: TRBV29-1
clone_size: -
d_call: -
j_call: TRBJ1-1
cdr3_nt: TGCAGCGTTGTTTCCAGGGGACGATTGAACACTGAAGCTTTCTTT
cdr3_aa: CSVVSRGRLNTEAFF

v_call: TRBV7-6
clone_size: -
d_call: -
j_call: TRBJ2-1
cdr3_nt: TGTGCCAGCAGCTTAGGACGAAATAATGAGCAGTTCTTC
cdr3_aa: CASSLGRNNEQFF

v_call: TRBV7-9
clone_size: -
d_call: -
j_call: TRBJ1-5
cdr3_nt: TGTGCCAGCAGCTTAGAGGCCGCTCAGCCCCAGCATTTT
cdr3_aa: CASSLEAAQPQHF

v_call: TRBV24-1
clone_size: -
d_call: TRBD2
j_call: TRBJ2-1
cdr3_nt: TGTGCCACCAGTGATTTAGCGGGAGGGCCGCGCGATGAGCAGTTCTTC
cdr3_aa: CATSDLAGGPRDEQFF

v_call: TRBV27
clone_size: -
d_call: TRBD1
j_call: TRBJ2-5
cdr3_nt: TGTGCCAGCAGGAAGACAGGGCACGACCAAGAGACCCAGTACTTC
cdr3_aa: CASRKTGHDQETQYF

v_call: TRBV19
clone_size: -
d_call: -
j_call: TRBJ1-2
cdr3_nt: TGTGCCAGTAGTATAGCCAACTATGGCTACACCTTC
cdr3_aa: CASSIANYGYTF

v_call: TRBV20-1
clone_size: -
d_call: -
j_call: TRBJ1-1
cdr3_nt: TGCAGTGCTAGGCCGGGGACTGAAGCTTTCTTT
cdr3_aa: CSARPGTEAFF

v_call: TRBV7-9
clone_size: -
d_call: -
j_call: TRBJ2-2
cdr3_nt: TGTGCCAGCAGCTTAAGAGGCTCCACCGGGGAGCTGTTTTTT
cdr3_aa: CASSLRGSTGELFF

v_call: TRBV6-5
clone_size: once
d_call: -
j_call: TRBJ1-1
cdr3_nt: TGTGCCAGCAGGTCAACAGTGAACACTGAAGCTTTCTTT
cdr3_aa: CASRSTVNTEAFF

v_call: TRBV7-9
clone_size: once
d_call: TRBD1
j_call: TRBJ2-3
cdr3_nt: TGTGCCAGCAGCCGTCTTTTGGACAGGGGGCTGACAGATACGCAGTATTTT
cdr3_aa: CASSRLLDRGLTDTQYF

v_call: TRBV27
clone_size: -
d_call: TRBD1
j_call: TRBJ2-5
cdr3_nt: TGTGCCAGCAGTTTATCGATGACAGGGGGTTACGGGACCCAGTACTTC
cdr3_aa: CASSLSMTGGYGTQYF

v_call: TRBV28
clone_size: -
d_call: TRBD1
j_call: TRBJ2-5
cdr3_nt: TGTGCCAGCAGTTTTCCAGTCCCGGACAGGGCTGGGGAGACCCAGTACTTC
cdr3_aa: CASSFPVPDRAGETQYF

v_call: TRBV5-1
clone_size: once
d_call: -
j_call: TRBJ2-2
cdr3_nt: TGCGCCAGCAGCTTCTCAATAAACACCGGGGAGCTGTTTTTT
cdr3_aa: CASSFSINTGELFF

v_call: TRBV7-7
clone_size: -
d_call: -
j_call: TRBJ2-1
cdr3_nt: TGTGCTAGCAGCTTAGCCACGAACAATGAGCAGTTCTTC
cdr3_aa: CASSLATNNEQFF

v_call: TRBV28
clone_size: -
d_call: TRBD1
j_call: TRBJ1-6
cdr3_nt: TGTGCCAGCACCCTGACAGGGGGTGGTTCACCCCTCCACTTT
cdr3_aa: CASTLTGGGSPLHF